This TCR beta chain was recovered during a study of blood T cell repertoires in COVID-19. Whole-study context: Whether acute or convalescent, the COVID-19 samples came from the United States, Italy and Spain. T cells, B-cell-depleted T cells, or PBMCs provided the cDNA or gDNA that served as material.

How the authors handled the data: Amplification from reference gene primers served as the basis for estimated nucleated cell counts. The assay was immunoSEQ multiplex PCR, and TCRdb's table has in-frame clones only and misses some. That table is the source of V, J and clone size, and D and trimming were worked out from the DNA. This sample has about 220,000 clones; over 75% occur once, and the top ten carry 9.5% to 15%. The CDR3 has 15 amino acids. CDR1 and CDR2 from the germline V gene are MRHNA and SNTAGT. V was trimmed by 7 bases and J by 3 bases, leaving 18 bases between them. The rearrangement joins TRBV6-4 to TRBJ1-2; maybe TRBD1 (5 bases). The sample taken for sequencing was peripheral blood. The receptor comes from a human donor in a cohort sampled during active COVID-19. In DNA form, the CDR3 reads TGTGCCAGCATTGGGCAGCCAGGGTACGACTATGGCTACACCTTC. Amino acid sequence: CASIGQPGYDYGYTF.